The source of this TCR beta chain is a study of blood T cell repertoires in COVID-19. Germline CDR1 is KGHDR and CDR2 is SFDVKD. The CDR3 runs to 17 residues. Trimming took off 4 bases at V and 4 bases at J, with 19 bases between the two ends. Methods used by the authors: The authors estimated nucleated cell counts from reference gene primer amplification. Sequencing was performed with immunoSEQ multiplex PCR; in TCRdb, only in-frame clones are kept and a portion is missing. Clonal size and the V and J genes are those of that table, whereas D and trimming came from the DNA. Here the sample spans some 150,000 clones, approximately 79% being singletons. Cohort 3 donors counted as recovered after two negative PCRs, clearance, or resolved symptoms.

The sequence came from a woman aged 50 to 65 who had recovered from COVID-19. The sample taken for sequencing was PBMCs or T cells enriched from blood (not recorded which). The V call is TRBV24-1, the J call TRBJ1-3, with D unresolved. The CDR3 loop reads CATSEPPRREDGNTIYF. CDR3 nucleotide sequence: TGTGCCACCAGTGAACCCCCGAGGAGGGAGGACGGAAACACCATATATTTT.